This T cell receptor beta chain appears in the sequencing data of a study of T cells in localized non-small cell lung cancer. V was trimmed by 0 bases and J by 4 bases, leaving 9 bases between them. Germline loops: CDR1 SGHRS, CDR2 YFSETQ. The CDR3 has 14 residues. Data came from immunoSEQ multiplex PCR; TCRdb stores just in-frame clones and leaves some out. The sample shows about 92,000 clones, about nine tenths of them seen only once. This sequence joins TRBV5-1 and TRBJ2-3, with unresolved D. The sequence came from a woman aged 35 to 75 with stage II squamous cell lung carcinoma. Sequenced here: PBMCs, sampled before any cancer treatment. The CDR3 spells CASSLGSPSDTQYF. The DNA of the CDR3 is TGCGCCAGCAGCTTGGGCTCGCCGTCAGATACGCAGTATTTT.